This T cell receptor (beta chain) was sequenced for a study of Ad26.COV2.S vaccination and SARS-CoV-2 variants. Study at large: Each vaccinee took Ad26.COV2.S intramuscularly, once or twice 56 days apart.

Sequencing used immunoSEQ multiplex PCR; TCRdb keeps in-frame clones, though not all of them. This sample has about 680,000 clones; roughly nine tenths occur once, and the top ten carry about 1.5%. To note about this clone: Its antigen is unidentified.

Treatment denoted: around 19 received Ad26.COV2.S at low or high dose, single or two shots; about 5 received placebo; per-sample allocation not given. Following the first vaccine or placebo injection, samples were taken on day 63. Study outcomes and limitations: People who got the vaccine or the placebo had similar non-spike TCR breadth. There was a possibility that the TCR breadth and depth analyses underestimated total T cell responses.

V lost 4 bases and J 2 bases, leaving 8 bases between the germline ends. Germline V CDR1 and CDR2: SGHTA, FQGNSA. The CDR3 length is 13 residues. This sequence was found in a person aged 18-65 years who received the Ad26.COV2.S COVID-19 vaccine or a placebo. The rearrangement uses TRBV7-2 and TRBJ1-2; no clear D. The starting material was peripheral blood, obtained in a trial of Ad26.COV2.S vaccine versus placebo. CDR3 protein: CASSSTANYGYTF. Here the CDR3 DNA reads TGTGCCAGCAGCTCCACAGCAAACTATGGCTACACCTTC.